The rows below give T cell receptor beta chains drawn from one sample of a study of cytomegalovirus exposure and HLA in healthy donors. Method: immunoSEQ multiplex PCR; TCRdb's copy keeps in-frame clones and lacks some. The sample has 100,000 to 150,000 clones, 74% seen once; the top ten hold 4% to 5%. Sequencing was performed on PBMCs. Receptor source: a woman between 45 and 65 years old in good health and CMV-seropositive. CDR3s include the opening cysteine and the closing phenylalanine or tryptophan. Fields, in order: V gene, clone size, CDR3 protein. Some rows have no size entry. The others give once, few or many, or a class for an expanded clone.

>TRBV9|.
CASSPGAPGEQYF
>TRBV7-4|once
CASSRGLGQGREQYF
>TRBV10-3|.
CAISETGGGKTQYF
>TRBV28|.
CASSYQGLGTQYF
>TRBV29-1|.
CSPGTPTDTQYF
>TRBV2|few
CASSERRASYNEQFF
>TRBV5-8|.
CASSHGTGGSYGYTF
>TRBV7-9|few
CASSLISGHKQFF
>TRBV11-2|few
CASSLGASSYEQYF
>TRBV28|.
CASSKGGGGYEQYF